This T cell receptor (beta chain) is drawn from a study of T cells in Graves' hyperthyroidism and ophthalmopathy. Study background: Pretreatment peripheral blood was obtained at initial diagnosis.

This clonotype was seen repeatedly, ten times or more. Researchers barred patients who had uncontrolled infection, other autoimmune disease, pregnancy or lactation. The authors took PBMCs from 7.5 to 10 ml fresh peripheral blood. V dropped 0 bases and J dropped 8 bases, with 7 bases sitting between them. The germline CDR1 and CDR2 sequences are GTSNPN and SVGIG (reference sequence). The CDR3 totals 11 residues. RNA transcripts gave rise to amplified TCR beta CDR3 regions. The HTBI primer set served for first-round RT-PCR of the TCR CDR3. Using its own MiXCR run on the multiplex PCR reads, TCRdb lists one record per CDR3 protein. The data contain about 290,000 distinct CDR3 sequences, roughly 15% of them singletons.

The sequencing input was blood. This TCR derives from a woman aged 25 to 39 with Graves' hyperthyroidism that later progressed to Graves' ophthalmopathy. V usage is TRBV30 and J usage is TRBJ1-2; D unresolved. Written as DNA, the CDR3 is TGTGCCTGGAGTGTTTCCAAGGGCTACACCTTC. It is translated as CAWSVSKGYTF. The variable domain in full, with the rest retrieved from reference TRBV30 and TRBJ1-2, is SQTIHQWPATLVQPVGSPLSLECTVEGTSNPNLYWYRQAAGRGLQLLFYSVGIGQISSEVPQNLSASRPQDRQFILSSKKLLLSDSGFYLCAWSVSKGYTFGSGTRLTVV.